This note documents a single T cell receptor (beta chain) sequence. Its target is unknown. Documented time point: persistent/refractory GD, antithyroid drugs over 5 years with positive TRAb. Making the TCR library involved RNA that had been extracted from PBMCs. The CDR3 is made up of 15 amino acids. V lost 4 bases to trimming and J lost 5 bases, with 15 bases between them. The V gene's germline CDR1 is LNHDA and CDR2 SQIVND (reference sequence). CDR3-region Arm-PCR and iRepertoire HTBI primers produced the TCR beta libraries. TCRdb reanalysed the multiplex PCR reads using MiXCR and keeps one entry per CDR3 protein. The sample gives 450,000 or so distinct CDR3 sequences, 20% of which show up once; 6.5% to 10% is in the top ten. The data belong to a study of regulatory T cells in long-lasting Graves disease. Study in general: Graves' disease counted as persistent after over 5 years of antithyroid drugs with positive TSH receptor antibodies.

Study results and caveats: Whereas roughly 1,000 public clonotypes were shared by new patients, persistent patients shared more, at a few thousand. Among samples with persistent disease, TRBV28, TRBJ1-2 and TRBJ2-5 were favored.

Source: peripheral blood mononuclear cells (PBMCs), taken when the disease was refractory, from a patient treated with antithyroid drugs. This chain joins TRBV19 and TRBJ2-4, with unresolved D. This clonotype originated in a female donor with Graves disease. In DNA, the CDR3 is TGTGCCAGTAGTAGCCCAGAGGAACTGCAAAACATTCAGTACTTC. Translation: CASSSPEELQNIQYF.